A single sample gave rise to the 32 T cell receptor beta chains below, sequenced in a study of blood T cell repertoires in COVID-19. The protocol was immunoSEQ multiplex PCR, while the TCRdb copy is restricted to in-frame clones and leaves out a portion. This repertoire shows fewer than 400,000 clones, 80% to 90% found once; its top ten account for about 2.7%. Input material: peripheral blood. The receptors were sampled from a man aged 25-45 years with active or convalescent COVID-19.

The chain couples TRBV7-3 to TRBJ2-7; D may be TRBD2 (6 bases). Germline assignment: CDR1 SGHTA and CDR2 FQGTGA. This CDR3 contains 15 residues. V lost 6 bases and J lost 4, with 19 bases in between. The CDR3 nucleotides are TGTGCCAGCAGGCCCTCCGTTGGGAGCGGGTACGAGCAGTACTTC. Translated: CASRPSVGSGYEQYF.

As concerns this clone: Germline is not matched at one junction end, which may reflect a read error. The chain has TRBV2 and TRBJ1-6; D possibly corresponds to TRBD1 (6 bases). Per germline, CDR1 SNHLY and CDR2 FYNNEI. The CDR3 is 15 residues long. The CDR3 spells CASREAGTFISPLHF. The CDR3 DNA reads TGTGCCAGCAGGGAAGCCGGGACATTTATTTCACCCCTCCACTTT.

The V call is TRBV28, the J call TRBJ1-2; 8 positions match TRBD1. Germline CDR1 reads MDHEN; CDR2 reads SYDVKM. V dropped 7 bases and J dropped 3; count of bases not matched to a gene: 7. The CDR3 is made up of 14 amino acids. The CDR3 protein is CASMFNRGDYGYTF. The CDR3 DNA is TGTGCCAGCATGTTTAACAGGGGGGACTATGGCTACACCTTC.

CDR3 loop: CASSHPLEAGGHNEQFF. As DNA, the CDR3 is TGTGCCAGCAGCCACCCCCTAGAAGCGGGGGGACACAATGAGCAGTTCTTC. The chain carries TRBV7-6 and TRBJ2-1; 9 bases agree with TRBD2. The length of the CDR3 is 17 residues. Germline lookup yields CDR1 SGHVS and CDR2 FNYEAQ. J was trimmed by 5 bases and V by 5 bases; bases with no gene match: 13.

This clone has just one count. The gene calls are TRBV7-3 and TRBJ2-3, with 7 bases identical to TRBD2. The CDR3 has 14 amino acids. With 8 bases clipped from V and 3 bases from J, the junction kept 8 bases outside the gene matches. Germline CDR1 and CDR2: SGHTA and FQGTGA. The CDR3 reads CASGAGRGTDTQYF. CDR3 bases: TGTGCCAGCGGAGCGGGGAGGGGAACAGATACGCAGTATTTT.

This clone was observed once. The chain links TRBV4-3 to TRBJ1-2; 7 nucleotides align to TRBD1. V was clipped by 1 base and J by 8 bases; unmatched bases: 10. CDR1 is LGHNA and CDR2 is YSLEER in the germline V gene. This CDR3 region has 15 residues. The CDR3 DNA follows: TGCGCCAGCAGCCAAGCGCGACAGGGCTTGGGCGGCTACACCTTC. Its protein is CASSQARQGLGGYTF.

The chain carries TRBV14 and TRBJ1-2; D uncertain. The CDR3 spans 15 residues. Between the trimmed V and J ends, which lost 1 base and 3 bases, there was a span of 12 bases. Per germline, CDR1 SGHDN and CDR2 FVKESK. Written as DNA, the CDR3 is TGTGCCAGCAGCCAAGGTAATGCGGTTGACTATGGCTACACCTTC. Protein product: CASSQGNAVDYGYTF.

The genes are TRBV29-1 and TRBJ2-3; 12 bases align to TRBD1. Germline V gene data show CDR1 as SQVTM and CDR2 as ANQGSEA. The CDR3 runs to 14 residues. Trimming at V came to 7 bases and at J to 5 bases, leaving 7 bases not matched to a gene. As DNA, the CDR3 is TGCAGCGCCACCGGGACAGGGGGCAGAGATACGCAGTATTTT. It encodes CSATGTGGRDTQYF.

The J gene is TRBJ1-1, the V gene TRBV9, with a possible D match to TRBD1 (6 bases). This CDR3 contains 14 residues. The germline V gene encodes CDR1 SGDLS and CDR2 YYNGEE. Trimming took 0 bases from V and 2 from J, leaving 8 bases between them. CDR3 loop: CASSVGQDNTEAFF. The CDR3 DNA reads TGTGCCAGCAGCGTAGGACAGGATAACACTGAAGCTTTCTTT.

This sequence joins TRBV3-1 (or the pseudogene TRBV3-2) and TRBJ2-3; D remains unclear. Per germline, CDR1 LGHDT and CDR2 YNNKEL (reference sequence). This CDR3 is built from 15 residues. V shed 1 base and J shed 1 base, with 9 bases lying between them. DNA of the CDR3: TGTGCCAGCAGCCAAGTAGGCACAGGCACAGATACGCAGTATTTT. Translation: CASSQVGTGTDTQYF.

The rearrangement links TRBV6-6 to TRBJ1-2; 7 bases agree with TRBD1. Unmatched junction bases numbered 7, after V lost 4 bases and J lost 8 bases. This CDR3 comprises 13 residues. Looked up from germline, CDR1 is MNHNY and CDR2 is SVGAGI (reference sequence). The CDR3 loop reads CASSSTDRTGYTF. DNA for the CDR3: TGTGCCAGCAGTTCCACGGACAGGACGGGCTACACCTTC.

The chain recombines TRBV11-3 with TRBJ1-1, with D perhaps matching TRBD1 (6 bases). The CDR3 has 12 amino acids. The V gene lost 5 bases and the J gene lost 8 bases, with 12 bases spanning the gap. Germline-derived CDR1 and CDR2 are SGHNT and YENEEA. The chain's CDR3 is CASSPTGWEAFF. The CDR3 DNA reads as TGTGCCAGCAGCCCTACAGGGTGGGAAGCTTTCTTT.

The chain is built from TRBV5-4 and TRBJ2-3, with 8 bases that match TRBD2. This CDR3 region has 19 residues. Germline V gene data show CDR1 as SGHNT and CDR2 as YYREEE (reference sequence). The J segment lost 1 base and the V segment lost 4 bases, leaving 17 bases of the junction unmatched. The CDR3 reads CASSLLGASGSFGTDTQYF. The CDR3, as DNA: TGTGCCAGCAGCCTCTTAGGGGCTAGCGGGTCCTTCGGCACAGATACGCAGTATTTT.

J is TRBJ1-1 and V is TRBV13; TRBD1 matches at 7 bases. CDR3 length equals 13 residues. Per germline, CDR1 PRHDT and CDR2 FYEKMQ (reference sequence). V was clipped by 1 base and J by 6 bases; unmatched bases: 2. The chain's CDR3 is CASSLVTGSEAFF. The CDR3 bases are TGTGCCAGCAGCTTAGTGACAGGGTCTGAAGCTTTCTTT.

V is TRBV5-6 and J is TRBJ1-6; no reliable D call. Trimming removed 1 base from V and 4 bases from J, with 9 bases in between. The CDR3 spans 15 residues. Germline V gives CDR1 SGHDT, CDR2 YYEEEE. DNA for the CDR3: TGTGCCAGCAGCTTGATCAGTCCGTATAATTCACCCCTCCACTTT. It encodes CASSLISPYNSPLHF.

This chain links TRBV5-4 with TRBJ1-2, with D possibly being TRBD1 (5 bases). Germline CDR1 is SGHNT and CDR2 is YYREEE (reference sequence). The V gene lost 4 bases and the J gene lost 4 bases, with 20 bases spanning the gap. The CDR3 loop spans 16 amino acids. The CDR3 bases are TGTGCCAGCAGCCTGCTTTCTGGGCCCGGGGGCTATGGCTACACCTTC. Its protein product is CASSLLSGPGGYGYTF.

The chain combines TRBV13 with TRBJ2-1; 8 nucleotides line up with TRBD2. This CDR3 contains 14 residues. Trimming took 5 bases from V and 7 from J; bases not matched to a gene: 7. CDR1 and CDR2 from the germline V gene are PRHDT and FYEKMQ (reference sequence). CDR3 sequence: CASSPGGGWNEQFF. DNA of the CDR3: TGTGCCAGCAGCCCCGGGGGGGGCTGGAATGAGCAGTTCTTC. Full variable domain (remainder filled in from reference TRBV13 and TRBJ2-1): AAGVIQSPRHLIKEKRETATLKCYPIPRHDTVYWYQQGPGQDPQFLISFYEKMQSDKGSIPDRFSAQQFSDYHSELNMSSLELGDSALYFCASSPGGGWNEQFFGPGTRLTVL.

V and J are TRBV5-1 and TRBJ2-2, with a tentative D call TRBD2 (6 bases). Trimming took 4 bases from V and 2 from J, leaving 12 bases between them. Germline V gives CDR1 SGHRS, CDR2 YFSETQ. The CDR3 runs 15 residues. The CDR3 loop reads CASSPWGVNTGELFF. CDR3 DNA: TGCGCCAGCAGCCCCTGGGGGGTTAACACCGGGGAGCTGTTTTTT.

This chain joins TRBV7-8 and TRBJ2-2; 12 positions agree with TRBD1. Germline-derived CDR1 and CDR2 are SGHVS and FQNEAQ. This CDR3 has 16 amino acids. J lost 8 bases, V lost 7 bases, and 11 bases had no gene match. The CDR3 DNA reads TGTGCCAGCAAAAACCGTAGGGGACAGGGGGCAGGGGAGCTGTTTTTT. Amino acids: CASKNRRGQGAGELFF. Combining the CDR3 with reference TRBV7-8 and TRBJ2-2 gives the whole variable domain GAGVSQSPRYKVAKRGQDVALRCDPISGHVSLFWYQQALGQGPEFLTYFQNEAQLDKSGLPSDRFFAERPEGSVSTLKIQRTQQEDSAVYLCASKNRRGQGAGELFFGEGSRLTVL.

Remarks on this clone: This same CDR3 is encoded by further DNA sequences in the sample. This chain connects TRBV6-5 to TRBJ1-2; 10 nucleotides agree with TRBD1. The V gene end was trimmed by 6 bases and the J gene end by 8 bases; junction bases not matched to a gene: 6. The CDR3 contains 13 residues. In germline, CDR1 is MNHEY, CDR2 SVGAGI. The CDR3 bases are TGTGCCAGCAGCAGGACAGGGGGGCGGGGCTACACCTTC. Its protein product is CASSRTGGRGYTF.

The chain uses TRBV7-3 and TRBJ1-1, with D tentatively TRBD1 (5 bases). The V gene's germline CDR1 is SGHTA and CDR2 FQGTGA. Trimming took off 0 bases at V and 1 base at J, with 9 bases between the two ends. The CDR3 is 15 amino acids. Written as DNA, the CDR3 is TGTGCCAGCAGCTTAACGAGGAGGGGGAACACTGAAGCTTTCTTT. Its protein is CASSLTRRGNTEAFF.

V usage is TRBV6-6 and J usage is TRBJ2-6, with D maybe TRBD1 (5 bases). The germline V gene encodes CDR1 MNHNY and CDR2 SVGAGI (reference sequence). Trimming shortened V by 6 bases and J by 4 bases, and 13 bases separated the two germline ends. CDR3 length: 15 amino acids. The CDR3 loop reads CASSWANRGANVLTF. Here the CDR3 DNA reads TGTGCCAGCAGCTGGGCAAACAGGGGGGCCAACGTCCTGACTTTC.

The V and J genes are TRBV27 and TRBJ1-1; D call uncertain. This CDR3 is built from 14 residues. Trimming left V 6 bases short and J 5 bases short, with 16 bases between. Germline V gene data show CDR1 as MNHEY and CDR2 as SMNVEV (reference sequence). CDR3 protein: CASSDDFGRTEAFF. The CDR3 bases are TGTGCCAGCAGCGATGACTTCGGGAGGACTGAAGCTTTCTTT.

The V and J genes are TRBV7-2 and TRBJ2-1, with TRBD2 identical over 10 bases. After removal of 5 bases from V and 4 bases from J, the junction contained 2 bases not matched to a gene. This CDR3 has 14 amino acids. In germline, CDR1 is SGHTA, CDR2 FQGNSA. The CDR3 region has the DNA TGTGCCAGCAGCACTAGCGGGGTTTACAATGAGCAGTTCTTC. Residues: CASSTSGVYNEQFF.

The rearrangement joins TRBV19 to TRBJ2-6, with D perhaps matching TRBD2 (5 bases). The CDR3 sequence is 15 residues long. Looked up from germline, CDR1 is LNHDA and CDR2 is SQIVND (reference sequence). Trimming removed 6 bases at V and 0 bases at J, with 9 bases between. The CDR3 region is CASSPGYSGANVLTF. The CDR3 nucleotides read TGTGCCAGTAGCCCGGGGTACTCTGGGGCCAACGTCCTGACTTTC.

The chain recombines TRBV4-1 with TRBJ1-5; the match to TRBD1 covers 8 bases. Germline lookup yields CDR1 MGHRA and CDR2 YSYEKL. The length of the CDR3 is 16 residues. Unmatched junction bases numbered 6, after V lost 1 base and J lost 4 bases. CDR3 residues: CASSQVGQGANQPQHF. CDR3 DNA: TGCGCCAGCAGCCAAGTCGGTCAGGGGGCTAATCAGCCCCAGCATTTT.

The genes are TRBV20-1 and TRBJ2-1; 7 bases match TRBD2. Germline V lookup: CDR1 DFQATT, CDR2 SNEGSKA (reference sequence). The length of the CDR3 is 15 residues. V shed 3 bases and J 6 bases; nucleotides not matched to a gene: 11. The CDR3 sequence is CSASKPSGASNEQFF. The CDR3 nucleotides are TGCAGTGCTAGTAAGCCTAGCGGAGCGAGCAATGAGCAGTTCTTC.

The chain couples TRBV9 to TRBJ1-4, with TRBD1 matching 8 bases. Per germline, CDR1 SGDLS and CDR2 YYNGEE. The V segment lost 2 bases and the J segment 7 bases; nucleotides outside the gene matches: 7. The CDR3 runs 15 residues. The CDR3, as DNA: TGTGCCAGCAGCGTCGACAGGGGATTGGGTGAAAAACTGTTTTTT. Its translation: CASSVDRGLGEKLFF.

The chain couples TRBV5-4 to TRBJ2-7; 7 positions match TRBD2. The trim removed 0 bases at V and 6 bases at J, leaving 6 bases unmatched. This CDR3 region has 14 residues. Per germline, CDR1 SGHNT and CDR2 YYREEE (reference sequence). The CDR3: CASSLGDSGIEQYF. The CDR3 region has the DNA TGTGCCAGCAGCTTGGGAGACAGCGGGATCGAGCAGTACTTC.

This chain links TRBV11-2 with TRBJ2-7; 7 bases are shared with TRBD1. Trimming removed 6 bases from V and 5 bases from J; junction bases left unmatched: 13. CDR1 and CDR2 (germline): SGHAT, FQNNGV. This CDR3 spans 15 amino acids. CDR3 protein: CASSYRDSKVHEQYF. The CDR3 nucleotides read TGTGCCAGCAGTTACCGGGACAGCAAAGTTCACGAGCAGTACTTC.

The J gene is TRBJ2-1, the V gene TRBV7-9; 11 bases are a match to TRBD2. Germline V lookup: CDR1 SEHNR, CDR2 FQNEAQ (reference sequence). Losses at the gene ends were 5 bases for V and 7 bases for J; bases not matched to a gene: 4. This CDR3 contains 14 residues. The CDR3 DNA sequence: TGTGCCAGCAGCCCTAGCGGGAGGCAAAATGAGCAGTTCTTC. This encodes CASSPSGRQNEQFF.

CDR3 DNA: TGTGCCAGCTCACCACGATTCGACGGGGTGGATGGCTACACCTTC. It is translated as CASSPRFDGVDGYTF. This chain uses TRBV18 with TRBJ1-2; D gene uncertain. V dropped 1 base and J dropped 6 bases, with 15 bases sitting between them. The CDR3 loop spans 15 amino acids. Germline loops: CDR1 KGHSH, CDR2 LQKENI.